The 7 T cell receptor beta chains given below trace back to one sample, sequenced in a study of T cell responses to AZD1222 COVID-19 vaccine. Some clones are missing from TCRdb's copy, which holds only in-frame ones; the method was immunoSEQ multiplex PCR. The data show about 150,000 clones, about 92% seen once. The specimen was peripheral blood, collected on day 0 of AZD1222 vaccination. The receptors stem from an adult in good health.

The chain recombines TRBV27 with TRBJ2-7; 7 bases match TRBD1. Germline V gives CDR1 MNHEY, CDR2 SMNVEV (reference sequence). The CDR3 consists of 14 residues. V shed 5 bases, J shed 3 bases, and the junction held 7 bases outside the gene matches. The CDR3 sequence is CASSPTGLGYEQYF. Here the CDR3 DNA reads TGTGCCAGCAGTCCGACAGGGCTGGGCTACGAGCAGTACTTC.

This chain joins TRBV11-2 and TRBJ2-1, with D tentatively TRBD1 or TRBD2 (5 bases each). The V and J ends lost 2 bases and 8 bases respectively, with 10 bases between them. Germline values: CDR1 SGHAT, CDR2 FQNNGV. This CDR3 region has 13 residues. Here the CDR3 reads CASSLRRGDEQFF. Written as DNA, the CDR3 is TGTGCCAGCAGCTTACGTCGAGGGGATGAGCAGTTCTTC.

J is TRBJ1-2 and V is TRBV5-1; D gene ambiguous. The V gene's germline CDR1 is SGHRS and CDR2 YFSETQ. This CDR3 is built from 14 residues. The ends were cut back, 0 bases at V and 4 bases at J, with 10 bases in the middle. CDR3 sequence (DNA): TGCGCCAGCAGCTTGGAAGCTCGGGGCTATGGCTACACCTTC. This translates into CASSLEARGYGYTF.

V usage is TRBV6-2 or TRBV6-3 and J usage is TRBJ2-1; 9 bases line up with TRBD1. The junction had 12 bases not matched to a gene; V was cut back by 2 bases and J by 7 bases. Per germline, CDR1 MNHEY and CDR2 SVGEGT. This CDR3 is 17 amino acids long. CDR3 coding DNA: TGTGCCAGCAGTTACCTCCTGGGACAGGGTATGGGGAATGAGCAGTTCTTC. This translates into CASSYLLGQGMGNEQFF.

The CDR3 DNA is TGTGCCAGTAACGGGGGACGGGAGAACACTGAAGCTTTCTTT. This translates into CASNGGRENTEAFF. This chain connects TRBV19 to TRBJ1-1; D is perhaps TRBD1 (5 bases). The CDR3 loop spans 14 amino acids. The V and J ends lost 7 bases and 1 base respectively, with 13 bases between them. The germline V gene encodes CDR1 LNHDA and CDR2 SQIVND (reference sequence).

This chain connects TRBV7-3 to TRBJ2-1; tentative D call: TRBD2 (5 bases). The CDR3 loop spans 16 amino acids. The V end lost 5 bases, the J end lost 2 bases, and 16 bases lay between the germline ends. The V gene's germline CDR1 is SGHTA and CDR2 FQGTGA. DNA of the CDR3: TGTGCCAGCAGCCCCCCCGGGGTGGAGGCCTACAATGAGCAGTTCTTC. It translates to CASSPPGVEAYNEQFF.

CDR3 sequence reads: CASSYGLLPTYEQYF. The CDR3 nucleotides are TGTGCCAGCAGTTACGGACTCCTTCCCACCTACGAGCAGTACTTC. The rearrangement joins TRBV27 to TRBJ2-7, with D perhaps TRBD2 (5 bases). Trimming stripped 4 bases from V and 2 bases from J, with 15 bases between. From germline, CDR1 is MNHEY and CDR2 SMNVEV (reference sequence). The CDR3 is 15 residues long.